These 23 T cell receptor beta chains share one sample of origin, sequenced in a study of identical twins. TCRdb redid the calling of the 5' RACE reads with MiXCR, one entry per CDR3 protein. The sample holds 500,000 to 550,000 distinct CDR3 sequences, 22% seen once. Another study also made use of these data, one on T cells expressing NK-cell markers.

The source material was CD4+ T cells sorted from blood. The receptors derive from a woman younger than 35 in good health.

CDR3 amino acids: CAGRSQGFGANVLTF. CDR3 DNA sequence: TGTGCCGGAAGATCACAGGGGTTTGGGGCCAACGTCCTGACTTTC. The chain couples TRBV10-3 to TRBJ2-6; 7 bases align to TRBD1. CDR1 ENHRY and CDR2 SYGVKD come from the germline V gene. The CDR3 is 15 residues long. Trimming at V came to 11 bases and at J to 3 bases, leaving 10 bases not matched to a gene.

This clonotype has just one count. The V and J genes are TRBV10-1 and TRBJ2-1, with 7 bases lining up with TRBD2. Per germline, CDR1 WNHNN and CDR2 SYGVQD (reference sequence). Trimming removed 10 bases from V and 6 bases from J; junction bases left unmatched: 9. The CDR3 contains 13 residues. The CDR3 DNA follows: TGCGCCACCACCGGGACGGGGGGCAATGAGCAGTTCTTC. It is translated as CATTGTGGNEQFF.

The chain recombines TRBV15 with TRBJ2-5; no clear D gene. CDR1 and CDR2 (germline): LNHNV, YYDKDF (reference sequence). The V end was cut by 1 base, the J end by 7 bases, with 19 bases between. The CDR3 extends over 16 amino acids. CDR3 in amino acids: CATSRGGDKKSGTQYF. In DNA form, the CDR3 reads TGTGCCACCAGCAGAGGTGGAGACAAAAAGAGTGGGACCCAGTACTTC.

This clonotype was counted a few times. The chain couples TRBV2 to TRBJ2-5, with D tentatively TRBD2 (6 bases). The ends were cut back, 11 bases at V and 2 bases at J, with 12 bases in the middle. CDR1 is SNHLY, CDR2 FYNNEI, per germline. The CDR3 runs to 12 residues. CDR3 sequence: CAGGSSQETQYF. DNA for the CDR3: TGTGCCGGGGGGTCATCTCAAGAGACCCAGTACTTC.

This clonotype has ten or more counts. The chain couples TRBV5-5 to TRBJ2-7, with 7 bases aligning to TRBD1. Germline CDR1 reads SGHKS; CDR2 reads YYEKEE (reference sequence). This CDR3 has 14 amino acids. The V segment lost 7 bases and the J segment 0 bases; nucleotides outside the gene matches: 7. The CDR3: CASGMTGSSYEQYF. CDR3 coding DNA: TGTGCCAGCGGAATGACAGGGAGCTCCTACGAGCAGTACTTC.

In this sample, this clonotype turned up a few times. The chain joins TRBV7-8 to TRBJ2-1; D remains unclear. Germline loops: CDR1 SGHVS, CDR2 FQNEAQ. CDR3 length: 15 amino acids. V was cut by 2 bases and J by 8 bases, with 16 bases left in between. CDR3 sequence (DNA): TGTGCCAGCAGCTTATTGAGCGTCCATGGGCATGAGCAGTTCTTC. Its translation: CASSLLSVHGHEQFF.

The rearrangement joins TRBV7-8 to TRBJ1-1; TRBD1 aligns across 9 bases. The V gene's germline CDR1 is SGHVS and CDR2 FQNEAQ. Trimming removed 3 bases from V and 4 bases from J; junction bases left unmatched: 12. The CDR3 consists of 17 residues. The DNA for the CDR3 is TGTGCCAGCAGCTTGCGCTGGGACAGGGACCTGGGCACTGAAGCTTTCTTT. Its protein is CASSLRWDRDLGTEAFF.

J is TRBJ2-3 and V is TRBV4-3; the D is unclear. The CDR3 runs to 16 residues. Germline values: CDR1 LGHNA, CDR2 YSLEER. The V end was cut by 1 base, the J end by 1 base, with 12 bases between. The CDR3: CASSQVGAPGTDTQYF. As DNA, the CDR3 is TGCGCCAGCAGCCAAGTTGGCGCCCCTGGCACAGATACGCAGTATTTT.

This clonotype was observed a few times. The chain couples TRBV12-3 or TRBV12-4 to TRBJ1-4; TRBD1 agrees at 7 bases. This CDR3 is 14 amino acids long. V dropped 5 bases and J dropped 3; count of bases not matched to a gene: 3. The CDR3 is CASSIGTANEKLFF. The CDR3 bases are TGTGCCAGCAGTATCGGGACAGCTAATGAAAAACTGTTTTTT.

This chain uses TRBV20-1 with TRBJ1-6; D might be TRBD1 (5 bases). The germline V and J ends were trimmed by 0 bases and 7 bases, with 13 bases remaining between them. CDR3 length: 15 residues. The germline V gene encodes CDR1 DFQATT and CDR2 SNEGSKA (reference sequence). This CDR3 is CSARDWGRGNSPLHF. The CDR3, as DNA: TGCAGTGCTAGAGATTGGGGTAGGGGAAATTCACCCCTCCACTTT.

This clonotype was seen a single time. V and J are TRBV3-1 and TRBJ2-5, with 9 bases lining up with TRBD1. This CDR3 contains 15 residues. CDR1 and CDR2 from the germline V gene are LGHDT and YNNKEL (reference sequence). J gave up 4 bases and V 4 bases, and 7 bases lay outside the gene matches. CDR3: CASSPDDRGVETQYF. CDR3 in DNA: TGTGCCAGCAGCCCAGACGACAGGGGGGTAGAGACCCAGTACTTC.

This clonotype has only a few counts. The chain combines TRBV29-1 with TRBJ2-1, with D perhaps TRBD2 (5 bases). The CDR3 runs 11 residues. CDR1 is SQVTM, CDR2 ANQGSEA, per germline. The V end was cut by 7 bases, the J end by 8 bases, with 12 bases between. For the CDR3, the DNA is TGCAGCGCTGCCTCGAGGGATGAGCAGTTCTTC. This translates into CSAASRDEQFF.

The J gene is TRBJ2-3, the V gene TRBV3-1; 8 nucleotides align to TRBD2. Germline values: CDR1 LGHDT, CDR2 YNNKEL (reference sequence). V shed 3 bases, J shed 1 base, and the junction held 3 bases outside the gene matches. This CDR3 has 15 amino acids. The CDR3 coding sequence is TGTGCCAGCAGCCAGGGACTAGGGGGCACAGATACGCAGTATTTT. This translates into CASSQGLGGTDTQYF.

This clonotype has only a few counts. This sequence joins TRBV10-3 and TRBJ2-7; 14 bases line up with TRBD2. With 6 bases clipped from V and 9 bases from J, the junction kept 7 bases outside the gene matches. Germline V gene sequence: CDR1 ENHRY, CDR2 SYGVKD. CDR3 length: 14 residues. The CDR3 region is CAIRPGLAGVLQYF. The CDR3 nucleotides are TGTGCCATCAGACCGGGACTAGCGGGAGTTCTGCAGTACTTC.

This clonotype was observed a few times. V gene TRBV7-8 combines with J gene TRBJ1-2; D is ambiguous. CDR3 length: 15 residues. Trimming removed 1 base from V and 4 bases from J, with 13 bases in between. Germline V gene data show CDR1 as SGHVS and CDR2 as FQNEAQ. CDR3 DNA: TGTGCCAGCAGCTTAGTTTCCGCAGGTGGCTATGGCTACACCTTC. It is translated as CASSLVSAGGYGYTF.

This rearrangement joins TRBV5-5 to TRBJ1-1; D is perhaps TRBD1 (6 bases). CDR3 length equals 15 residues. Trimming stripped 6 bases from V and 3 bases from J, with 18 bases between. The germline V gene has CDR1 SGHKS and CDR2 YYEKEE (reference sequence). CDR3 amino acids: CASIPTSGAHTEAFF. CDR3 coding DNA: TGTGCCAGCATCCCTACTTCGGGGGCTCACACTGAAGCTTTCTTT.

The chain has TRBV29-1 and TRBJ2-3; no firm D call. V was pared by 0 bases and J by 7 bases, with 20 bases between. Germline CDR1 and CDR2: SQVTM and ANQGSEA. The CDR3 is made up of 16 amino acids. This CDR3 is CSVEDGSGPYWNTQYF. Here the CDR3 DNA reads TGCAGCGTTGAAGATGGTTCAGGCCCCTATTGGAATACGCAGTATTTT.

Ten or more counts support this clonotype. This chain joins TRBV29-1 and TRBJ2-1; D might be TRBD2 (6 bases). V dropped 8 bases and J dropped 4 bases, with 21 bases sitting between them. Germline V gene lookup returns CDR1 SQVTM and CDR2 ANQGSEA. This CDR3 is 15 amino acids long. The CDR3 DNA reads TGCAGCTCCCGGGGTGAGGCTAGCGCATACAATGAGCAGTTCTTC. It translates to CSSRGEASAYNEQFF.

This clonotype appeared once. The chain couples TRBV6-5 to TRBJ2-4; D gene unclear. The germline V and J ends were trimmed by 2 bases and 0 bases, with 17 bases remaining between them. This CDR3 contains 18 residues. Looked up from germline, CDR1 is MNHEY and CDR2 is SVGAGI. The CDR3 region is CASSYRRGVALAKNIQYF. CDR3 bases: TGTGCCAGCAGTTACAGGAGAGGAGTGGCGCTAGCCAAAAACATTCAGTACTTC.

Only a few counts were recorded for this clonotype. In DNA, the CDR3 is TGTGCCAGCAGCTTGGGGGCCCTTAACACCGGGGAGCTGTTTTTT. Protein: CASSLGALNTGELFF. The V call is TRBV11-2, the J call TRBJ2-2; D is perhaps TRBD1 (6 bases). This CDR3 spans 15 amino acids. The germline V gene encodes CDR1 SGHAT and CDR2 FQNNGV. Trimming took off 3 bases at V and 2 bases at J, with 10 bases between the two ends.

The table lists this clonotype with many counts. The V call is TRBV3-1, the J call TRBJ2-1, with unresolved D. Trimming removed 4 bases at V and 2 bases at J, with 6 bases between. This CDR3 comprises 13 residues. Germline CDR1 LGHDT, CDR2 YNNKEL (reference sequence). CDR3 in DNA: TGTGCCAGCAGCCCAACCCCCTACAATGAGCAGTTCTTC. Amino acids: CASSPTPYNEQFF.

This clonotype appeared many times. The chain joins TRBV12-3 or TRBV12-4 to TRBJ2-3; TRBD2 might be the D (5 bases). V lost 6 bases to trimming and J lost 4 bases, with 17 bases between them. The CDR3 has 15 residues. CDR3 DNA: TGTGCCAGCAGCCTCGTAGCAGGAGGCGCAGATACGCAGTATTTT. Amino acid sequence: CASSLVAGGADTQYF.

This clonotype was counted a few times. V is TRBV6-2 or TRBV6-3 and J is TRBJ2-5, with D tentatively TRBD2 (6 bases). Germline V lookup: CDR1 MNHEY, CDR2 SVGEGT. V was trimmed by 7 bases and J by 1 base, leaving 13 bases between them. There are 14 residues in the CDR3. The CDR3 sequence is CASTYTAGQETQYF. CDR3 nucleotides: TGTGCCAGCACCTACACAGCGGGCCAAGAGACCCAGTACTTC.